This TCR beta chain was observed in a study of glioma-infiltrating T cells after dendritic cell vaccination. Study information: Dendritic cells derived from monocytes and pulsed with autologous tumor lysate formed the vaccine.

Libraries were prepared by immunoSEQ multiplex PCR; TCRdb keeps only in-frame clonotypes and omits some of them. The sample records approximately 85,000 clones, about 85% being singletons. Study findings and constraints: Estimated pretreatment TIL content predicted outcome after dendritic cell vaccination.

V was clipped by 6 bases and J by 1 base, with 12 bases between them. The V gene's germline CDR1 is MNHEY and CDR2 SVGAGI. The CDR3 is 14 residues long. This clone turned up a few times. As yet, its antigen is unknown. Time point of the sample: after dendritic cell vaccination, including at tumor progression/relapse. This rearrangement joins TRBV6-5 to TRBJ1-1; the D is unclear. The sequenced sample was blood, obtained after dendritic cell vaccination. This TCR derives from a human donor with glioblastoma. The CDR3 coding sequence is TGTGCCAGCAGGACCGACACGTGGAACACTGAAGCTTTCTTT. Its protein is CASRTDTWNTEAFF.